The source of this T cell receptor (beta chain) is a study of T-cell reconstitution after alpha-beta-depleted transplantation in children. The table lists this clonotype with a count of one. A TCRbeta library incorporating unique molecular identifiers was prepared. TCRdb reprocessed the PCR reads with MiXCR, giving one entry per CDR3 protein. The data show about 540,000 distinct CDR3 sequences, with about a sixth seen just once and 2.5% to 3.5% held by the top ten. The germline gives CDR1 SGHAT, CDR2 FQNNGV. The trim removed 5 bases at V and 5 bases at J, leaving 6 bases unmatched. The CDR3 covers 15 residues.

The gene calls are TRBV11-2 and TRBJ2-1; 10 nucleotides agree with TRBD2. The TCR originated in a human donor who donated a stem cell graft to a child with acute lymphoblastic leukemia. The sample in question was PBMCs from the stem cell graft donor, obtained from the stem cell graft. In nucleotides, the CDR3 is TGTGCCAGCAGCATGACTAGCGGGCCGAACAATGAGCAGTTCTTC. This codes for CASSMTSGPNNEQFF.